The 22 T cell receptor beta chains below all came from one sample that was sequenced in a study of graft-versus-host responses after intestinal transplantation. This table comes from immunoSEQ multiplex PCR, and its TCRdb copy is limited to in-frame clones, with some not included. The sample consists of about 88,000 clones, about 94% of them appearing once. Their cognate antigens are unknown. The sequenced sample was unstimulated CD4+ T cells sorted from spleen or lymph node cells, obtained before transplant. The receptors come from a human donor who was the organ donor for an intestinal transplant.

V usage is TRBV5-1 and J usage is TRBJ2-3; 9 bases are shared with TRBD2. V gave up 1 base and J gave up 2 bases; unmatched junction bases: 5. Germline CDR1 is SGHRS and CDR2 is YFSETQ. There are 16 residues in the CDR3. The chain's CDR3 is CASSLLPSGNTDTQYF. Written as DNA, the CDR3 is TGCGCCAGCAGCTTGTTGCCTAGCGGGAACACAGATACGCAGTATTTT.

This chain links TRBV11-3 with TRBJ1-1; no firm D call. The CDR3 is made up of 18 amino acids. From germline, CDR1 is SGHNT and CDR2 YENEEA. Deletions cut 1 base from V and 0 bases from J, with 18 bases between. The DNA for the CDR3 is TGTGCCAGCAGCTTAGTGACCCGTAGGGTGTGGGTGAACACTGAAGCTTTCTTT. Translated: CASSLVTRRVWVNTEAFF.

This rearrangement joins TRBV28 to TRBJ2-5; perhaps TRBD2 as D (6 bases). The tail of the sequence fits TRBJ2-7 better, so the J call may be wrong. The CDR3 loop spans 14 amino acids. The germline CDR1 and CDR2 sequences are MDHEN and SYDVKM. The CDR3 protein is CASRSTGVPYEQYF. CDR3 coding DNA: TGTGCCAGCAGATCGACGGGGGTGCCGTACGAGCAGTACTTC.

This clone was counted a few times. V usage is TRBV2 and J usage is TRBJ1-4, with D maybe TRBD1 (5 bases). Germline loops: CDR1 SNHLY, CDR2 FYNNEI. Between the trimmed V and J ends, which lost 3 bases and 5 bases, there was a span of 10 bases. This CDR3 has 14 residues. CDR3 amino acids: CASSDRTRNEKLFF. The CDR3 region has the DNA TGTGCCAGCAGTGATAGGACACGAAATGAAAAACTGTTTTTT.

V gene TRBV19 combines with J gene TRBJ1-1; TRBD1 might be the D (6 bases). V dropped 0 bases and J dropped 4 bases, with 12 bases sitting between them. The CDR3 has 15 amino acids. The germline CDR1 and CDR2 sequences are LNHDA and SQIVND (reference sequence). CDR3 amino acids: CASSIDLGGGTEAFF. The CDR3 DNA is TGTGCCAGTAGTATAGACCTAGGGGGGGGCACTGAAGCTTTCTTT.

CDR3 loop: CASSYSRSLANEQYF. The CDR3 DNA sequence: TGTGCCAGCAGTTACTCTCGTAGCCTGGCGAACGAGCAGTACTTC. This rearrangement joins TRBV6-5 to TRBJ2-7; D is ambiguous. The germline gives CDR1 MNHEY, CDR2 SVGAGI. Trimming shortened V by 0 bases and J by 5 bases, and 14 bases separated the two germline ends. This CDR3 is 15 amino acids long.

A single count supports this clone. The CDR3 protein is CASSQAMTGGAEAFF. CDR3 sequence (DNA): TGTGCCAGCAGCCAAGCCATGACAGGGGGGGCTGAAGCTTTCTTT. This sequence joins TRBV14 and TRBJ1-1; 9 bases map to TRBD1. There are 15 residues in the CDR3. Trimming removed 1 base from V and 6 bases from J; junction bases left unmatched: 6. Looked up from germline, CDR1 is SGHDN and CDR2 is FVKESK.

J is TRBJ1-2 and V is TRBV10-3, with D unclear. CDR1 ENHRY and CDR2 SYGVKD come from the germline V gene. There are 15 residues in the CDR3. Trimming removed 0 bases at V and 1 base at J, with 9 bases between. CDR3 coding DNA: TGTGCCATCAGTGAGTCCCCGCCATTTAACTATGGCTACACCTTC. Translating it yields CAISESPPFNYGYTF.

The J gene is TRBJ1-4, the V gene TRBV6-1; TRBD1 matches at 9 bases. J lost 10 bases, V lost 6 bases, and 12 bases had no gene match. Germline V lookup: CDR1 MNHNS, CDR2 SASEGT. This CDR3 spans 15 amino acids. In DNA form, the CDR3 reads TGTGCCAGCAGGAAAAGTGGGACAGGGAAGGCAAAACTGTTTTTT. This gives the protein CASRKSGTGKAKLFF.

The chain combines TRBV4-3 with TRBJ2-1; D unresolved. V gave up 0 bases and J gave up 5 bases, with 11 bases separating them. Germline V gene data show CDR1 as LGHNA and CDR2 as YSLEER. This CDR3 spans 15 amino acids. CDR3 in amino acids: CASSQEGTAHNEQFF. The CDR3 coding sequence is TGCGCCAGCAGCCAAGAGGGAACGGCCCACAATGAGCAGTTCTTC.

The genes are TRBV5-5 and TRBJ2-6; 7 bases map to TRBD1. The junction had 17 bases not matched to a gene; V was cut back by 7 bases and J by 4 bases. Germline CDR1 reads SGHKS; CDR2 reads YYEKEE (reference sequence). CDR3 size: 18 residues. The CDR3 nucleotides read TGTGCCAGCCGTCTGGAGGCACAGGGGCCTCTAGGGGCCAACGTCCTGACTTTC. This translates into CASRLEAQGPLGANVLTF.

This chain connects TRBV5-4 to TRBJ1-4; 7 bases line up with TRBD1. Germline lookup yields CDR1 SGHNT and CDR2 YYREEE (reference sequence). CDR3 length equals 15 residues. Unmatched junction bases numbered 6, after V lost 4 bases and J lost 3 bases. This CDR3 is CASSKQGLANEKLFF. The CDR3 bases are TGTGCCAGCAGCAAACAGGGGTTGGCTAATGAAAAACTGTTTTTT.

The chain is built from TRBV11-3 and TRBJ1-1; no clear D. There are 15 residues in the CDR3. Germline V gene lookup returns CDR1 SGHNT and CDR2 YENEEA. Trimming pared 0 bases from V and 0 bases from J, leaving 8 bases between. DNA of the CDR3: TGTGCCAGCAGCTTAGACCAGAACTTGAACACTGAAGCTTTCTTT. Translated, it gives CASSLDQNLNTEAFF. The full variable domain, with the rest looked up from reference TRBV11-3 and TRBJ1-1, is EAGVVQSPRYKIIEKKQPVAFWCNPISGHNTLYWYLQNLGQGPELLIRYENEEAVDDSQLPKDRFSAERLKGVDSTLKIQPAELGDSAVYLCASSLDQNLNTEAFFGQGTRLTVV.

CDR3 sequence (DNA): TGTGCCAGCAGAAAAACGCTTAGGCTAGCGGGACAAGAGACCCAGTACTTC. Protein: CASRKTLRLAGQETQYF. This chain links TRBV11-2 with TRBJ2-5; 9 bases are a match to TRBD2. V lost 6 bases, J lost 2 bases, and 13 bases stayed unmatched. Germline CDR1 is SGHAT and CDR2 is FQNNGV. The CDR3 extends over 17 amino acids.

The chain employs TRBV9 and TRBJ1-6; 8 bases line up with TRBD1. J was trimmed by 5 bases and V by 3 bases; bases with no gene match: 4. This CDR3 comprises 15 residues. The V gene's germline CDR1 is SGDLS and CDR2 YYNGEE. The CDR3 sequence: CASSADRGNNSPLHF. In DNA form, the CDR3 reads TGTGCCAGCAGCGCCGACAGGGGTAATAATTCACCCCTCCACTTT.

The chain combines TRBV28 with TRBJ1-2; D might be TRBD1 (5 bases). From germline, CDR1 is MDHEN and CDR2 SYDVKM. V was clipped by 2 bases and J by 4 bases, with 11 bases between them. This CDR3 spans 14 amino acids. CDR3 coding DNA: TGTGCCAGCAGTTTAGTGGGGGGGGTCTATGGCTACACCTTC. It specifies CASSLVGGVYGYTF.

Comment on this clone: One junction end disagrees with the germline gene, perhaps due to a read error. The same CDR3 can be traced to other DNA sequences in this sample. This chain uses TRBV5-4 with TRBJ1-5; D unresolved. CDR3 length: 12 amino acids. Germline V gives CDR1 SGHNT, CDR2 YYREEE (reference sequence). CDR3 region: CASSLDNQPQHF. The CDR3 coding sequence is TGTGCCAGCAGCTTGGACAATCAGCCCCAGCACTTT.

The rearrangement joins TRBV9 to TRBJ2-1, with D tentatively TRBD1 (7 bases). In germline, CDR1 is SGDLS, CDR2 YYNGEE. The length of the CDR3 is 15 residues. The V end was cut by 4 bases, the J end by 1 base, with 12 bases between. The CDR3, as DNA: TGTGCCAGCAGCCAGGGGGGCACGTCCTACAATGAGCAGTTCTTC. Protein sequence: CASSQGGTSYNEQFF. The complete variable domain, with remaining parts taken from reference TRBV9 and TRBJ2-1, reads DSGVTQTPKHLITATGQRVTLRCSPRSGDLSVYWYQQSLDQGLQFLIQYYNGEERAKGNILERFSAQQFPDLHSELNLSSLELGDSALYFCASSQGGTSYNEQFFGPGTRLTVL.

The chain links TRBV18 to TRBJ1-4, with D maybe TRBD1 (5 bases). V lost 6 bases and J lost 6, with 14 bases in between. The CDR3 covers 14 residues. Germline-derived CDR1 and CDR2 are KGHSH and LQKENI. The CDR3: CASSPSGGDEKLFF. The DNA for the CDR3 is TGTGCCAGCTCCCCGTCGGGGGGTGATGAAAAACTGTTTTTT.

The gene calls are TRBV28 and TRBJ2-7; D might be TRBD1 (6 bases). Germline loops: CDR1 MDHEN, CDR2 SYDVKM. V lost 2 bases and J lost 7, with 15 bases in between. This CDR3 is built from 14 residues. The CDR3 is CASSLNRVVWEQYF. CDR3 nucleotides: TGTGCCAGCAGTTTAAACAGGGTTGTGTGGGAGCAGTACTTC.

CDR3 nucleotide sequence: TGTGCCAGCAGCTTAGACCCCGTTGCGACGCAGTATTTT. It codes for CASSLDPVATQYF. The chain has TRBV11-3 and TRBJ2-3; D unresolved. CDR1 is SGHNT and CDR2 is YENEEA in the germline V gene. Trimming removed 0 bases from V and 9 bases from J, with 10 bases in between. This CDR3 spans 13 amino acids.

The CDR3 is CASSLSRADTQYF. DNA for the CDR3: TGTGCCAGCAGCTTATCTCGTGCAGATACGCAGTATTTT. The rearrangement joins TRBV7-2 to TRBJ2-3; D is unresolved. This CDR3 contains 13 residues. Germline V gene sequence: CDR1 SGHTA, CDR2 FQGNSA. V shed 2 bases and J shed 4 bases, with 7 bases lying between them.